A single sample is the source of the 4 T cell receptor beta chains below, sequenced in a study of regulatory T cells in long-lasting Graves disease. The time point was: persistent/refractory GD, antithyroid drugs over 5 years with positive TRAb. RNA isolated from PBMCs was used to make the TCR library. Libraries of TCR beta came from iRepertoire HTBI primers plus Arm-PCR of CDR3 regions. TCRdb reanalysed the multiplex PCR reads using MiXCR and keeps one entry per CDR3 protein. The profile shows a few hundred thousand distinct CDR3 sequences, roughly a fifth of them singletons. The material was peripheral blood mononuclear cells (PBMCs), obtained when the disease was refractory, from a patient treated with antithyroid drugs. These receptors all stem from a female donor with Graves disease.

The chain links TRBV28 to TRBJ2-7, with 8 bases fitting TRBD2. The CDR3 has 15 residues. Germline V gene data show CDR1 as MDHEN and CDR2 as SYDVKM. The V and J ends lost 4 bases and 5 bases, in that order; junction bases with no gene match: 10. CDR3 nucleotide sequence: TGTGCCAGCAGTTCCCCCGGGACTAGTCCCCACGAGCAGTACTTC. Translation gives CASSSPGTSPHEQYF.

The V gene is TRBV12-3 or TRBV12-4, the J gene TRBJ2-1, with 8 bases identical to TRBD2. CDR3 size: 16 residues. The ends lost 7 bases at V and 0 bases at J; junction bases unmatched: 8. The chain's CDR3 is CASTRLAPSSYNEQFF. The DNA for the CDR3 is TGTGCCAGCACCAGACTAGCGCCAAGCTCCTACAATGAGCAGTTCTTC.

This clonotype was seen only a few times. V gene TRBV20-1 combines with J gene TRBJ1-1; no clear D. V lost 2 bases and J 6 bases, leaving 13 bases between the germline ends. Per the germline V gene, CDR1 is DFQATT and CDR2 is SNEGSKA (reference sequence). This CDR3 has 13 amino acids. The CDR3 is CSARTPAGAEAFF. CDR3 nucleotide sequence: TGCAGTGCTAGAACCCCAGCCGGTGCTGAAGCTTTCTTT.

The chain employs TRBV16 and TRBJ2-7; TRBD1 matches at 7 bases. V lost 7 bases, J lost 6 bases, and 9 bases stayed unmatched. CDR3 length equals 13 residues. The germline V gene has CDR1 KGHSY and CDR2 FQNENV. This chain's CDR3 is CASNEWAGGEQYF. The CDR3 coding sequence is TGTGCCAGCAACGAATGGGCAGGGGGCGAGCAGTACTTC. Based on the CDR3 plus reference TRBV16 and TRBJ2-7, the full variable domain is GEEVAQTPKHLVRGEGQKAKLYCAPIKGHSYVFWYQQVLKNEFKFLISFQNENVFDETGMPKERFSAKCLPNSPCSLEIQATKLEDSAVYFCASNEWAGGEQYFGPGTRLTVT.